Listed below are T cell receptor beta chains from one sample, sequenced in a study of blood T cells in healthy people across ages. MiXCR, applied by TCRdb to the 5' RACE reads, yields one record per CDR3 protein. The sample gives roughly 860,000 distinct CDR3 sequences, under 80% of which show up once; around a quarter is in the top ten. Material: blood. These TCRs come from a man under 40 in good health. Each CDR3 is given with its conserved first and last residue. D genes are given only for firm matches. Size values are once, few and many counts, or a class for expanded clones, and some rows have none.

>17|.|.|TRBV20-1|TRBJ2-7
CSANQGIIPTPPYEQYF
TGCAGTGCTAACCAGGGGATCATCCCTACGCCACCTTACGAGCAGTACTTC
>12|.|.|TRBV2|TRBJ2-5
CASETDEKTQYF
TGTGCCAGCGAAACTGACGAAAAGACCCAGTACTTC
>15|.|.|TRBV11-3|TRBJ2-4
CASSLSGTLPGEQYF
TGTGCCAGCAGTTTATCCGGGACGCTACCAGGGGAGCAGTACTTC
>14|.|.|TRBV28|TRBJ1-5
CASSLPRGNQPQHF
TGTGCCAGCAGTTTACCGAGGGGCAATCAGCCCCAGCATTTT
>18|TRBD2|.|TRBV3-1|TRBJ2-1
CASTPRLAGVSSYNEQFF
TGTGCCAGCACTCCCAGACTAGCGGGGGTGAGCTCCTACAATGAGCAGTTCTTC
>15|TRBD1|.|TRBV5-6|TRBJ1-2
CASSPRDRAYYGYTF
TGTGCCAGCAGCCCCCGGGACAGGGCTTACTATGGCTACACCTTC
>15|.|.|TRBV6-1|TRBJ2-1
CASSEVGGLGNEQFF
TGTGCCAGCAGTGAAGTTGGAGGGTTGGGTAATGAGCAGTTCTTC
>14|.|.|TRBV4-2|TRBJ2-7
CASNPSGTTYEQYF
TGTGCCAGCAACCCGTCCGGGACAACGTACGAGCAGTACTTC
>13|TRBD1|.|TRBV29-1|TRBJ1-4
CSGGDRGHEKLFF
TGCAGCGGTGGGGACAGGGGGCATGAAAAACTGTTTTTT
>12|.|.|TRBV12-3/TRBV12-4|TRBJ2-1
CASSRRATEQFF
TGTGCCAGCAGCCGCAGGGCGACTGAGCAGTTCTTC
>15|TRBD1|.|TRBV6-6|TRBJ1-5
CASSYTGQGYQPQHF
TGTGCCAGCAGTTACACGGGACAGGGGTATCAGCCCCAGCATTTT
>15|TRBD2|.|TRBV7-2|TRBJ2-7
CASSYTPSGAYEQYF
TGTGCCAGCAGCTATACCCCTAGCGGAGCCTACGAGCAGTACTTC
>16|.|.|TRBV25-1|TRBJ1-2
CASSDPPGRANYGYTF
TGTGCCAGCAGTGACCCCCCAGGGAGGGCAAACTATGGCTACACCTTC
>13|.|.|TRBV5-1|TRBJ2-7
CASSEGQNNEQYF
TGCGCCAGCAGCGAAGGGCAGAACAATGAGCAGTACTTC
>14|.|.|TRBV18|TRBJ2-5
CASRQSASRETQYF
TGTGCCAGCCGGCAGAGCGCCAGCCGGGAGACCCAGTACTTC
>12|.|.|TRBV20-1|TRBJ2-1
CSASGLINEQFF
TGCAGTGCTAGTGGACTAATCAATGAGCAGTTCTTC
>16|.|.|TRBV24-1|TRBJ2-4
CATSDFLRLTKNIQYF
TGTGCCACCAGTGATTTTTTACGCCTCACCAAAAACATTCAGTACTTC
>16|TRBD1|.|TRBV10-3|TRBJ2-3
CAISEEGQGRTDTQYF
TGTGCCATCAGTGAGGAAGGACAGGGGAGGACAGATACGCAGTATTTT
>14|.|.|TRBV7-9|TRBJ1-2
CASNVQRSNYGYTF
TGTGCCAGCAACGTACAGAGATCTAACTATGGCTACACCTTC
>16|TRBD2|.|TRBV28|TRBJ2-1
CASRRSGGSPYNEQFF
TGTGCCAGCAGACGGAGCGGGGGGTCCCCCTACAATGAGCAGTTCTTC
>17|TRBD1|.|TRBV9|TRBJ2-1
CASSGQAGDRGWGEQFF
TGTGCCAGCAGCGGCCAGGCGGGGGACAGGGGTTGGGGTGAGCAGTTCTTC
>14|TRBD1|.|TRBV9|TRBJ1-2
CASSVDGTGGGYTF
TGTGCCAGCAGCGTAGATGGGACAGGGGGAGGCTACACCTTC
>16|TRBD2|.|TRBV29-1|TRBJ2-2
CSARGTSGANTGELFF
TGCAGCGCCAGGGGGACTAGCGGTGCGAACACCGGGGAGCTGTTTTTT
>18|TRBD2|.|TRBV7-9|TRBJ2-7
CAGSPSGVTALGAYEQYF
TGTGCCGGCAGCCCCAGCGGGGTGACAGCCCTTGGGGCCTACGAGCAGTACTTC
>16|TRBD2|few|TRBV7-2|TRBJ2-1
CASSRTSGGWGNEQFF
TGTGCCAGCAGCCGGACTAGCGGGGGATGGGGCAATGAGCAGTTCTTC
>15|.|.|TRBV20-1|TRBJ2-1
CSALRDLLSYNEQFF
TGCAGTGCTCTCCGAGACTTGCTCTCCTACAATGAGCAGTTCTTC
>17|TRBD2|.|TRBV12-3/TRBV12-4|TRBJ2-7
CASSLGTSGANSYEQYF
TGTGCCAGCAGTTTAGGGACTAGCGGGGCCAATTCCTACGAGCAGTACTTC
>17|.|few|TRBV7-3|TRBJ2-3
CASSSPRVAGSTDTQYF
TGTGCCAGCAGCTCGCCCCGTGTTGCGGGGAGCACAGATACGCAGTATTTT
>16|.|few|TRBV12-3/TRBV12-4|TRBJ2-1
CASTPRSGNPYNEQFF
TGTGCCAGCACCCCCAGGTCGGGGAACCCCTACAATGAGCAGTTCTTC
>15|TRBD2|once|TRBV2|TRBJ2-1
CARAGGTSSYNEQFF
TGTGCCAGGGCGGGGGGGACGAGCTCCTACAATGAGCAGTTCTTC
>16|TRBD2|.|TRBV3-1|TRBJ2-5
CASSPNAGLVVETQYF
TGTGCCAGCAGCCCAAACGCGGGACTAGTCGTAGAGACCCAGTACTTC
>14|.|many|TRBV28|TRBJ2-5
CASSLDSTQETQYF
TGTGCCAGCAGTTTAGACAGCACCCAAGAGACCCAGTACTTC
>15|TRBD1|.|TRBV2|TRBJ1-6
CASRETGGIGSPLHF
TGTGCCAGCAGAGAAACAGGGGGCATAGGTTCACCCCTCCACTTT
>13|.|.|TRBV6-2/TRBV6-3|TRBJ1-1
CATSRGVNTEAFF
TGTGCCACCTCCCGCGGGGTGAACACTGAAGCTTTCTTT
>17|.|.|TRBV3-1|TRBJ2-1
CASSQEGPGGALNEQFF
TGTGCCAGCAGCCAAGAAGGCCCAGGGGGGGCCCTGAATGAGCAGTTCTTC
>17|TRBD2|few|TRBV20-1|TRBJ2-1
CSAVLYQGLAGYNEQFF
TGCAGTGCCGTTCTATATCAAGGACTAGCGGGTTACAATGAGCAGTTCTTC
>12|.|.|TRBV12-3/TRBV12-4|TRBJ1-1
CASRRGDTEAFF
TGTGCCAGCAGAAGGGGGGACACTGAAGCTTTCTTT